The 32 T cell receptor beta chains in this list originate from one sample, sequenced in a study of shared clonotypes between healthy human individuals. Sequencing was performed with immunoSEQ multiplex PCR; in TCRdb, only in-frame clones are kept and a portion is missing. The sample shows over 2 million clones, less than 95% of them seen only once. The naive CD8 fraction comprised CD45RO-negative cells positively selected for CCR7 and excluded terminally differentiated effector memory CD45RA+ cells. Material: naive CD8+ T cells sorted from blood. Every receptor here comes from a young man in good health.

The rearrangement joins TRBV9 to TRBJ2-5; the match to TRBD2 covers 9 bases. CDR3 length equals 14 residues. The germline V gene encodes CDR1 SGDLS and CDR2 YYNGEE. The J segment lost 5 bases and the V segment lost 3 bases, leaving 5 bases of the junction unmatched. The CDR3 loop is CASSGAGGWETQYF. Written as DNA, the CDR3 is TGTGCCAGCAGCGGAGCGGGGGGCTGGGAGACCCAGTACTTC.

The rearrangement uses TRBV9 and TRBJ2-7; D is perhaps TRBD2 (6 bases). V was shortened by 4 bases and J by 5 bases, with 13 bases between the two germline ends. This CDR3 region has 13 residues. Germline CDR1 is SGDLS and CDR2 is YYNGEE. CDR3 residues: CASSRGGEDEQYF. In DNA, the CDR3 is TGTGCCAGCAGCCGCGGAGGGGAAGACGAGCAGTACTTC.

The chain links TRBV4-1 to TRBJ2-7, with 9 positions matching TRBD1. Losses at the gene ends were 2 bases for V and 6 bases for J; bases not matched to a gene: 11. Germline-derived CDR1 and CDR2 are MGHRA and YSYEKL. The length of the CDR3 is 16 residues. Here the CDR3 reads CASSQRPGQGEGEQYF. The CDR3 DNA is TGCGCCAGCAGCCAACGTCCGGGACAGGGTGAGGGCGAGCAGTACTTC.

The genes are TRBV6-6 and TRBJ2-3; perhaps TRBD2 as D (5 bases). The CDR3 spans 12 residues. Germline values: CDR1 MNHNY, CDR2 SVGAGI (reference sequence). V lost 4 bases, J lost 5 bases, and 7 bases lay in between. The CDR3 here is CASSWELDTQYF. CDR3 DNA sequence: TGTGCCAGCAGTTGGGAGTTAGATACGCAGTATTTT.

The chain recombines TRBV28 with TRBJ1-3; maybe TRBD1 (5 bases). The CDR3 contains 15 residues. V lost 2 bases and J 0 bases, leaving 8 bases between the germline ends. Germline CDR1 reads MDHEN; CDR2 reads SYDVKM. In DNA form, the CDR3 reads TGTGCCAGCAGTTTAGGGGACTCCTCTGGAAACACCATATATTTT. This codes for CASSLGDSSGNTIYF.

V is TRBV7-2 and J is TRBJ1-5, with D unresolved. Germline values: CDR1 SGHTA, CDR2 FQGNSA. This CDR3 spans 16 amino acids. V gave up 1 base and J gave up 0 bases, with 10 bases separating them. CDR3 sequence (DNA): TGTGCCAGCAGCTTAGGCAGCCACTATAGCAATCAGCCCCAGCATTTT. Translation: CASSLGSHYSNQPQHF.

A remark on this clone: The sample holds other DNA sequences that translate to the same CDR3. The CDR3 DNA follows: TGTGCCTGGAGCTTAGGGCAGGGTGGGCAGCCCCAGCATTTT. It encodes CAWSLGQGGQPQHF. This chain uses TRBV30 with TRBJ1-5, with a tentative D call TRBD1 (5 bases). Germline assignment: CDR1 GTSNPN and CDR2 SVGIG (reference sequence). This CDR3 has 14 amino acids. V was clipped by 3 bases and J by 7 bases, with 16 bases between them.

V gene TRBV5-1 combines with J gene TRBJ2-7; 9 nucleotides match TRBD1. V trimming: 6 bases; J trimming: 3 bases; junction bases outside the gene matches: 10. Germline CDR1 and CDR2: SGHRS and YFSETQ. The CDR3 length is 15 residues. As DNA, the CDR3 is TGCGCCAGCACAACTGGGACAGGGTATCACTACGAGCAGTACTTC. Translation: CASTTGTGYHYEQYF.

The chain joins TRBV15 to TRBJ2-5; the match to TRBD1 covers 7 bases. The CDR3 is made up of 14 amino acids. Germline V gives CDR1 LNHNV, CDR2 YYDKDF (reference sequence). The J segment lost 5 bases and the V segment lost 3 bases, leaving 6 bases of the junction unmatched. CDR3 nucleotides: TGTGCCACCAGCAGGAGGGGGCTGGGTGAGACCCAGTACTTC. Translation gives CATSRRGLGETQYF.

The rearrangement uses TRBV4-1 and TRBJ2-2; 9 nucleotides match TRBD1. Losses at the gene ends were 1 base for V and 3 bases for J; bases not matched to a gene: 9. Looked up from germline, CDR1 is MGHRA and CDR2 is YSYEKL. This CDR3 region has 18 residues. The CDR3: CASSQVPSGTGYTGELFF. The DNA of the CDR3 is TGCGCCAGCAGCCAAGTTCCGTCCGGGACAGGGTACACCGGGGAGCTGTTTTTT.

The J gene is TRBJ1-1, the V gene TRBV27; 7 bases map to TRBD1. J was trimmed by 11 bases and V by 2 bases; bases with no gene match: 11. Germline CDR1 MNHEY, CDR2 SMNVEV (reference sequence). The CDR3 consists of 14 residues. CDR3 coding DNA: TGTGCCAGCAGTTTAGGGCAGGGGGTGTGGGGGGCTTTCTTT. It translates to CASSLGQGVWGAFF.

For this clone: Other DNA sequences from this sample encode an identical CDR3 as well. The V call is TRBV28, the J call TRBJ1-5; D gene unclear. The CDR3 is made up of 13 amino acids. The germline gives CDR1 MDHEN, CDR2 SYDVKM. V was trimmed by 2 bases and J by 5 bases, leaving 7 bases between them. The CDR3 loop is CASSLRGYQPQHF. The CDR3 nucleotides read TGTGCCAGCAGTTTACGAGGGTATCAGCCCCAGCATTTT.

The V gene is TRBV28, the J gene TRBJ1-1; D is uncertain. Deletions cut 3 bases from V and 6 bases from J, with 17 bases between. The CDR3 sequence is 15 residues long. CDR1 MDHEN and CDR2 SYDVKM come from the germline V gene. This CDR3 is CASSFRGYRGAEAFF. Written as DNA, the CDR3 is TGTGCCAGCAGTTTCAGAGGGTATCGTGGCGCTGAAGCTTTCTTT.

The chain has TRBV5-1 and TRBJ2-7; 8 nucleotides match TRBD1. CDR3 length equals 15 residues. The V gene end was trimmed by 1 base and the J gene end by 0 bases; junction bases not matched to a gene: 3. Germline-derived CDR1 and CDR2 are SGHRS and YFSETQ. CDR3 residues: CASSLWTGSSYEQYF. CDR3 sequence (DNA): TGCGCCAGCAGCTTGTGGACAGGGAGCTCCTACGAGCAGTACTTC.

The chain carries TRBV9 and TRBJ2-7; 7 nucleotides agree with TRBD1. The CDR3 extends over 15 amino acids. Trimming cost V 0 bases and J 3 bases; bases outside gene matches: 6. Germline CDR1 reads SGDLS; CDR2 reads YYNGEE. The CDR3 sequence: CASSVDGTESYEQYF. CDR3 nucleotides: TGTGCCAGCAGCGTAGATGGGACAGAAAGCTACGAGCAGTACTTC.

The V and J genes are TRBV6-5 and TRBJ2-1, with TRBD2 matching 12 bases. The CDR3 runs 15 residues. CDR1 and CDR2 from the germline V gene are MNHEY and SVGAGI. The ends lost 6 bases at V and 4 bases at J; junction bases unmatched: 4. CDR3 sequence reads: CASSRLAGEYNEQFF. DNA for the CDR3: TGTGCCAGCAGCAGACTAGCGGGGGAATACAATGAGCAGTTCTTC.

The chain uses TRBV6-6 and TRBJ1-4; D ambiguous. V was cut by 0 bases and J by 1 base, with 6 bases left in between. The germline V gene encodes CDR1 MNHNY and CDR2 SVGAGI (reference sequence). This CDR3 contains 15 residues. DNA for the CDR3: TGTGCCAGCAGTTACTCGACACAAACTAATGAAAAACTGTTTTTT. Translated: CASSYSTQTNEKLFF.

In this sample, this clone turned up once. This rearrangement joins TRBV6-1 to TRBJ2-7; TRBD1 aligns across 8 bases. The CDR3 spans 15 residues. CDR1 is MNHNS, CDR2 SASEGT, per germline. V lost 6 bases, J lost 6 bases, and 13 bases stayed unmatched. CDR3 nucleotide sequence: TGTGCCAGCAGCCCCCCGGGACAGGCCTTGGGCGAGCAGTACTTC. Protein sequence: CASSPPGQALGEQYF.

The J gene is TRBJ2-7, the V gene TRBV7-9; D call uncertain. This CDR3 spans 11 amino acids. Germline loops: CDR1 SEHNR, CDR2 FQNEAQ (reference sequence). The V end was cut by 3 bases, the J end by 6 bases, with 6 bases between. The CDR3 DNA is TGTGCCAGCAGCTTTGCAGGCGAGCAGTACTTC. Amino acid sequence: CASSFAGEQYF.

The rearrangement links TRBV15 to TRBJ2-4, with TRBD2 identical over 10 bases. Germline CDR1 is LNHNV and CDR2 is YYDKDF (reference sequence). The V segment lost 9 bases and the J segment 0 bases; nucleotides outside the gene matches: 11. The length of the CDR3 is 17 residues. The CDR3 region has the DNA TGTGCCACTACCGGACTAGCGGACTACCTAGCCAAAAACATTCAGTACTTC. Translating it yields CATTGLADYLAKNIQYF.

CDR3 in DNA: TGTGCCAGCAGCGCGGGACTAGCGGGAGTACCCACCTACAATGAGCAGTTCTTC. Translated: CASSAGLAGVPTYNEQFF. V gene TRBV7-8 combines with J gene TRBJ2-1, with 14 bases fitting TRBD2. V lost 5 bases, J lost 2 bases, and 8 bases stayed unmatched. CDR3 size: 18 residues. Germline V gene data show CDR1 as SGHVS and CDR2 as FQNEAQ.

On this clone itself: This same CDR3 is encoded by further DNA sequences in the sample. The DNA for the CDR3 is TGTGCCAGCAGCGTAGATGGGGGGACTCAGCCCCAGCATTTT. This sequence encodes CASSVDGGTQPQHF. The genes are TRBV9 and TRBJ1-5, with D maybe TRBD1 (5 bases). Trimming took off 0 bases at V and 6 bases at J, with 10 bases between the two ends. The germline V gene encodes CDR1 SGDLS and CDR2 YYNGEE. This CDR3 is 14 amino acids long.

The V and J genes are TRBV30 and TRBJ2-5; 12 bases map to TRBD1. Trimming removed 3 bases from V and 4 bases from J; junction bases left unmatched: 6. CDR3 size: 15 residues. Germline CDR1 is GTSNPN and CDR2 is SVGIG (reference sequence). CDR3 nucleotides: TGTGCCTGGAGCCCCGGGACAGGGGGCTTAGAGACCCAGTACTTC. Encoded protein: CAWSPGTGGLETQYF.

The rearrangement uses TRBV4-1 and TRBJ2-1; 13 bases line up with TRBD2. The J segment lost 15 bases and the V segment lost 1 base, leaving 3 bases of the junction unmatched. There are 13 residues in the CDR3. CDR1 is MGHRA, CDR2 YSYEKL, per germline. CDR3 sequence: CASSQGLAGGMFF. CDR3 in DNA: TGCGCCAGCAGCCAAGGACTAGCGGGAGGAATGTTCTTC.

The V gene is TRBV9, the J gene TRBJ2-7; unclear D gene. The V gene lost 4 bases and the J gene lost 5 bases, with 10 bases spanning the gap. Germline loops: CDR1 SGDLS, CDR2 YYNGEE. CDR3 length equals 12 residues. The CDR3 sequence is CASSRDLDEQYF. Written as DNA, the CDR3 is TGTGCCAGCAGCCGAGACTTAGACGAGCAGTACTTC. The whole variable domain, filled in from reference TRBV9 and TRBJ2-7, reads DSGVTQTPKHLITATGQRVTLRCSPRSGDLSVYWYQQSLDQGLQFLIQYYNGEERAKGNILERFSAQQFPDLHSELNLSSLELGDSALYFCASSRDLDEQYFGPGTRLTVT.

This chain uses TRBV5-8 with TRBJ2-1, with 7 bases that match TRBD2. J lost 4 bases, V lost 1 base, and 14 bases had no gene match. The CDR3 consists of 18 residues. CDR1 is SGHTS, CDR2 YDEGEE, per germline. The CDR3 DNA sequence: TGTGCCAGCAGCTTGAGAGGGGCGGGAGTTTCCCTATACAATGAGCAGTTCTTC. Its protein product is CASSLRGAGVSLYNEQFF.

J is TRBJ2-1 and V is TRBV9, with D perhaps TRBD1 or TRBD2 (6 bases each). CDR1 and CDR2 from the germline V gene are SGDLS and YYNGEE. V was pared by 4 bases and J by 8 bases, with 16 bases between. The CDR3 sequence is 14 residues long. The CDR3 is CASSLLGGGDEQFF. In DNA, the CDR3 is TGTGCCAGCAGCCTCCTAGGGGGAGGCGATGAGCAGTTCTTC.

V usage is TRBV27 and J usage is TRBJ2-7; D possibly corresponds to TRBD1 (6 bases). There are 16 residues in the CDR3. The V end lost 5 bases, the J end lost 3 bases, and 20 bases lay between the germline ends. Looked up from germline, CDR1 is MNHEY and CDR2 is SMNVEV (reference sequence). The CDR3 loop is CASSPRQATFRYEQYF. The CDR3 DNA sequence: TGTGCCAGCAGTCCACGACAGGCCACATTCCGCTACGAGCAGTACTTC.

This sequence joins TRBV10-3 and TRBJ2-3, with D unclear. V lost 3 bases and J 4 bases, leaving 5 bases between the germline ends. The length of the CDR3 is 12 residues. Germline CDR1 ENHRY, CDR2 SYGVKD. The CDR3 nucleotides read TGTGCCATCAGTGAACAGTCAGATACGCAGTATTTT. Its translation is CAISEQSDTQYF.

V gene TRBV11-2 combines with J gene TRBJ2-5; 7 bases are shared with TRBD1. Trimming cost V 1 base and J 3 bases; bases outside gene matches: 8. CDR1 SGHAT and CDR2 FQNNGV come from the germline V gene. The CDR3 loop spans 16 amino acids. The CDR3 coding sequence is TGTGCCAGCAGCTTAGGGGGGACAGCTTCCAAAGAGACCCAGTACTTC. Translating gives CASSLGGTASKETQYF.

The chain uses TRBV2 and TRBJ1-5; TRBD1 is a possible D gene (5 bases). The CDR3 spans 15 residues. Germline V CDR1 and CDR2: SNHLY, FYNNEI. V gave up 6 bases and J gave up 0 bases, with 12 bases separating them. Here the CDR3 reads CASRETVYSNQPQHF. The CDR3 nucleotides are TGTGCCAGCAGGGAGACAGTCTATAGCAATCAGCCCCAGCATTTT.

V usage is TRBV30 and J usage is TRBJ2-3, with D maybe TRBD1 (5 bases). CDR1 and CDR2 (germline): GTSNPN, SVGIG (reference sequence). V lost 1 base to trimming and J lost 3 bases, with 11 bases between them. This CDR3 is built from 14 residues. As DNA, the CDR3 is TGTGCCTGGAGTGCCTCCAGGGTAACAGATACGCAGTATTTT. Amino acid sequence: CAWSASRVTDTQYF.